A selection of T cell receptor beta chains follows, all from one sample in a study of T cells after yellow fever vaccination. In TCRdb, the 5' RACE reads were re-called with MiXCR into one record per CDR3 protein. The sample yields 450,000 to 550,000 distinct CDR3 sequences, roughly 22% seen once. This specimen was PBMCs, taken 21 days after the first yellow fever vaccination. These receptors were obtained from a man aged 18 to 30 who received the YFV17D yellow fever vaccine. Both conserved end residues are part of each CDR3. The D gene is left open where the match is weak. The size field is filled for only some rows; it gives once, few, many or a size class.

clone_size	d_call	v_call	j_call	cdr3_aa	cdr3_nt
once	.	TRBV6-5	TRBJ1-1	CASHTGNTEAFF	TGTGCCAGCCATACAGGGAACACTGAAGCTTTCTTT
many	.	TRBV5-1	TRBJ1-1	CASSFKGAEAFF	TGCGCCAGCAGCTTTAAGGGCGCTGAAGCTTTCTTT
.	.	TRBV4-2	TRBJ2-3	CASSQVPADTQYF	TGTGCCAGCAGCCAAGTTCCAGCAGATACGCAGTATTTT
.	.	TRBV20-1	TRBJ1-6	CSARDGAQNYNSPLHF	TGCAGTGCTAGAGATGGAGCCCAAAACTATAATTCACCCCTCCACTTT
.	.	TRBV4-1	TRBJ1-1	CASSRFQGSTEAFF	TGCGCCAGCAGCCGATTCCAGGGTAGCACTGAAGCTTTCTTT
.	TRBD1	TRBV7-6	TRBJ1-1	CASSSRPGQGSTEAFF	TGTGCCAGCAGCTCTAGGCCGGGACAGGGGAGCACTGAAGCTTTCTTT
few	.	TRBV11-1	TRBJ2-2	CASSLRSWGATGELFF	TGTGCCAGCAGCTTACGTTCGTGGGGGGCCACCGGGGAGCTGTTTTTT
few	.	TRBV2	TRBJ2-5	CASKLDAQETQYF	TGTGCCAGCAAGCTCGACGCCCAAGAGACCCAGTACTTC
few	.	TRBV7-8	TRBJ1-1	CASSPDRPLTEAFF	TGTGCCAGCAGTCCTGACAGGCCGCTAACTGAAGCTTTCTTT
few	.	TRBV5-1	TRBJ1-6	CASSFRGAASPLHF	TGCGCCAGCAGCTTTCGGGGGGCAGCTTCACCCCTCCACTTT
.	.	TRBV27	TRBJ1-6	CASSFNGADSPLHF	TGTGCCAGCAGTTTTAATGGGGCAGATTCACCCCTCCACTTT
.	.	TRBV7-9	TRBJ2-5	CASSLGPVRGTQYF	TGTGCCAGCAGCTTAGGGCCCGTTCGGGGGACCCAGTACTTC
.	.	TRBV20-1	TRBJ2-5	CRDTEKQETQYF	TGCAGAGATACAGAGAAACAAGAGACCCAGTACTTC
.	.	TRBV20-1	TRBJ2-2	CSARVLDLGDTGELFF	TGCAGTGCTAGAGTGTTGGACCTTGGGGACACCGGGGAGCTGTTTTTT
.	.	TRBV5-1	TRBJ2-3	CASSLTGASTDTQYF	TGCGCCAGCAGCTTGACGGGGGCCAGCACAGATACGCAGTATTTT
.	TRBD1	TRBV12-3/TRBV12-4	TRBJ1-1	CASSSTGDWAEAFF	TGTGCCAGCAGTTCAACAGGGGACTGGGCTGAAGCTTTCTTT
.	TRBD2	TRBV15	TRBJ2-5	CATSREMAGGKETQYF	TGTGCCACCAGCAGAGAAATGGCGGGGGGTAAAGAGACCCAGTACTTC
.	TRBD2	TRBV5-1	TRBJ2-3	CASSLRWTSGATDTQYF	TGCGCCAGCAGCTTAAGATGGACTAGCGGGGCGACAGATACGCAGTATTTT
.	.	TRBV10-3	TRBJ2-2	CAIGRGGNTGELFF	TGTGCCATCGGCAGGGGAGGGAACACCGGGGAGCTGTTTTTT
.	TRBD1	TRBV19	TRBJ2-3	CASSSRDRALDTQYF	TGTGCCAGTAGTTCCCGGGACAGGGCCCTAGATACGCAGTATTTT
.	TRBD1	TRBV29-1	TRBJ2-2	CSVIRGPGELFF	TGCAGCGTTATCAGGGGGCCCGGGGAGCTGTTTTTT
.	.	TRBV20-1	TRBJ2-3	CSARDGGVRTDTQYF	TGCAGTGCTAGAGACGGGGGCGTGAGGACAGATACGCAGTATTTT
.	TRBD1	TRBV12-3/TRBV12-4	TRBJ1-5	CASRGTGGDNQPQHF	TGTGCCAGCAGGGGGACAGGGGGTGACAATCAGCCCCAGCATTTT
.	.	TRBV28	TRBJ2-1	CASSFSAARQFF	TGTGCCAGCAGTTTCTCGGCAGCACGGCAGTTCTTC
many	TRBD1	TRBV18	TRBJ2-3	CASSPGVTGANTDTQYF	TGTGCCAGCTCACCAGGGGTCACAGGGGCGAACACAGATACGCAGTATTTT
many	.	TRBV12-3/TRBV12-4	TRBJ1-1	CASSLKGDTEAFF	TGTGCCAGCAGTTTAAAGGGTGACACTGAAGCTTTCTTT
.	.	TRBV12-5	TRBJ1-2	CASGSGVDYGYTF	TGTGCTAGTGGTTCAGGGGTGGACTATGGCTACACCTTC
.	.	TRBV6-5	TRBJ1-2	CASSYDREANYGYTF	TGTGCCAGCAGTTACGACAGAGAAGCCAACTATGGCTACACCTTC
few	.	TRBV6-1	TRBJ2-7	CASIRDINREQYF	TGTGCCAGCATCCGGGACATAAACCGCGAGCAGTACTTC
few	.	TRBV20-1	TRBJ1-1	CSARDRGRGNTEAFF	TGCAGTGCTAGAGATCGGGGCAGGGGGAACACTGAAGCTTTCTTT
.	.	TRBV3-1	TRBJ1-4	CASSQAAPDSSIDNEKLFF	TGTGCCAGCAGCCAAGCCGCACCAGATTCGTCTATCGATAATGAAAAACTGTTTTTT
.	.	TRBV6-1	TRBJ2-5	CASSQPGRDGAETQYF	TGTGCCAGCAGTCAACCTGGACGGGACGGGGCAGAGACCCAGTACTTC
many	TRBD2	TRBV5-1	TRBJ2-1	CASSLYRGTSGGPPHEQFF	TGCGCCAGCAGCTTGTATCGTGGGACTAGCGGGGGACCACCCCATGAGCAGTTCTTC
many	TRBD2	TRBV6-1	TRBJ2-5	CASSLRGVETQYF	TGTGCCAGCAGCCTACGGGGGGTGGAGACCCAGTACTTC
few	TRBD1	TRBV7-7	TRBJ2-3	CASSLRFRGQGATDTQYF	TGTGCCAGCAGCTTAAGATTTCGGGGACAGGGGGCCACAGATACGCAGTATTTT
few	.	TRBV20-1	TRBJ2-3	CSARVVEAGPSTDTQYF	TGCAGTGCTAGAGTAGTTGAGGCGGGGCCCTCCACAGATACGCAGTATTTT
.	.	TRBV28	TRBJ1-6	CASRTGGYNSPLHF	TGTGCCAGCAGGACTGGGGGGTATAATTCACCCCTCCACTTT
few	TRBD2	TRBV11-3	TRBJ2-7	CASSSKTSGGAYEQYF	TGTGCCAGCAGCTCAAAGACTAGCGGGGGAGCCTACGAGCAGTACTTC
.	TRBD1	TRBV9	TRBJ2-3	CASSVGQGKNTQYF	TGTGCCAGCAGCGTAGGACAGGGCAAGAATACGCAGTATTTT
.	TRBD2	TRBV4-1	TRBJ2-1	CASSQLGLAGGGPYNEQFF	TGCGCCAGCAGCCAACTGGGACTAGCGGGGGGAGGTCCCTACAATGAGCAGTTCTTC
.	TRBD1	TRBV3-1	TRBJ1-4	CASSHRDRGDEKLFF	TGTGCCAGCAGTCACCGGGACAGGGGTGATGAAAAACTGTTTTTT
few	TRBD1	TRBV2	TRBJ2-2	CASSPPGQRSNTGELFF	TGTGCCAGCAGTCCTCCGGGACAGCGCTCGAACACCGGGGAGCTGTTTTTT
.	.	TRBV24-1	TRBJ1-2	CATSETNNYGYTF	TGTGCCACCAGTGAAACAAATAACTATGGCTACACCTTC
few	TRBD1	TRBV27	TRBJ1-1	CASRLQGATEAFF	TGTGCCAGCAGATTACAGGGGGCGACTGAAGCTTTCTTT
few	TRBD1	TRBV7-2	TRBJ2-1	CASSLDRGYNEQFF	TGTGCCAGCAGCTTAGACAGGGGATACAATGAGCAGTTCTTC
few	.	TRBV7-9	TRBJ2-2	CASSLHFSPNTGELFF	TGTGCCAGCAGCTTACATTTCAGTCCCAACACCGGGGAGCTGTTTTTT
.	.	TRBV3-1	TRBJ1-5	CASSQGGPGQPQHF	TGTGCCAGCAGCCAGGGGGGGCCTGGCCAGCCCCAGCATTTT
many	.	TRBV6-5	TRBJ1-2	CASSYQLGGPNYGYTF	TGTGCCAGCAGTTACCAGTTGGGGGGGCCAAACTATGGCTACACCTTC
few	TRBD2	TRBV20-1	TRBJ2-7	CSAIAGFSYEQYF	TGCAGTGCAATAGCGGGGTTCTCCTACGAGCAGTACTTC
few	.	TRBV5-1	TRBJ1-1	CASSLVAGVEAFF	TGCGCCAGCAGCTTGGTAGCGGGAGTGGAAGCTTTCTTT
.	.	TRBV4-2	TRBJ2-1	CASSQEGHFSYNEQFF	TGTGCAAGCAGCCAAGAGGGACATTTTTCTTACAATGAGCAGTTCTTC
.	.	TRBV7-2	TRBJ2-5	CASSRESLQETQYF	TGTGCCAGCAGCCGCGAGAGCCTCCAAGAGACCCAGTACTTC
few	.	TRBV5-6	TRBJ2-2	CASSLDYRTYRGATGELFF	TGTGCCAGCAGCTTGGATTACAGGACCTACCGGGGCGCCACCGGGGAGCTGTTTTTT
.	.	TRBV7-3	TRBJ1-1	CASSLRYGAPEAFF	TGTGCCAGCAGCTTAAGGTACGGGGCCCCTGAAGCTTTCTTT
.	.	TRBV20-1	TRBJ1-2	CSATFGVDYGYTF	TGCAGTGCTACGTTCGGGGTAGACTATGGCTACACCTTC
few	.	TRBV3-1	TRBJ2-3	CASISTNPGDTQYF	TGTGCCAGCATTAGTACCAATCCTGGAGATACGCAGTATTTT
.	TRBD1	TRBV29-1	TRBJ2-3	CSLWDREKDTQYF	TGCAGCTTATGGGACAGGGAGAAAGATACGCAGTATTTT
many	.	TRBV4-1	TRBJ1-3	CASSQGSGNTIYF	TGCGCCAGCAGCCAAGGCTCTGGAAACACCATATATTTT
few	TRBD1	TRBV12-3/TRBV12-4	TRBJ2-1	CASSYPGQGYNEQFF	TGTGCCAGCAGTTACCCGGGACAGGGGTACAATGAGCAGTTCTTC
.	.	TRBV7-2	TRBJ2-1	CASSWMVASLEQFF	TGTGCCAGCAGCTGGATGGTAGCGAGCTTAGAGCAGTTCTTC